The entry that follows covers one T cell receptor (beta chain) sequence. Antigen specificity is unknown. At one of its ends the junction is not consistent with the germline gene, which may arise from a read error. Together with a sample-barcoded 5' primer, a J-beta primer mix was included in a second PCR lasting roughly 6 to 12 cycles. TCRdb re-called the 5' RACE reads with MiXCR, one entry per CDR3 protein. The profile shows 1.5 million to 2 million distinct CDR3 sequences, roughly two fifths of them singletons. CDR1 and CDR2 (germline): MDHEN, SYDVKM. The CDR3 loop spans 12 amino acids. Every sample gave at least 5.5 micrograms of total RNA when it was extracted. The data originate from a study of blood T cells in healthy people across ages. Overall study results and limits: Any changes in expanded clonotypes were possibly confounded, as donor CMV status remained unknown.

The source material was blood. The clonotype originates from a human donor in good health. The chain is built from TRBV28 and TRBJ1-5; D unresolved. The DNA for the CDR3 is TGTGCCAGCAGAGCCCCGGGCGGGCCCCGGCATTTT. The encoded protein is CASRAPGGPRHF.